This is a list of T cell receptor beta chains from one sample in a study of tumor-infiltrating lymphocytes in primary liver carcinoma. Each CDR3 protein is one row after TCRdb ran MiXCR on the multiplex PCR reads. The sample has about 120,000 distinct CDR3 sequences; around two thirds are singletons. The source material was liver tumor tissue from sampling region 1. Source of these receptors: a woman aged 55-69 years with primary liver carcinoma and hepatitis B virus infection. Both conserved end residues are part of each CDR3. D genes are given only for firm matches. For some rows the clone size is stated as once, few or many, or as a class when expanded; others skip it.

v_call: TRBV29-1; j_call: TRBJ2-7; clone_size: NA; d_call: TRBD2; cdr3_aa: CSAEAGLAGGTYEEYF; cdr3_nt: TGCAGCGCTGAAGCCGGACTAGCGGGAGGAACCTACGAGGAGTATTTC
v_call: TRBV12-5; j_call: TRBJ2-1; clone_size: many; d_call: TRBD2; cdr3_aa: CASGPWGGAGFHNEQFF; cdr3_nt: TGTGCTAGTGGTCCGTGGGGAGGAGCGGGATTCCACAATGAGCAGTTCTTC
v_call: TRBV28; j_call: TRBJ1-2; clone_size: many; d_call: TRBD1; cdr3_aa: CASSFGTGAGVDGYTF; cdr3_nt: TGTGCCAGCAGTTTCGGGACAGGGGCGGGGGTTGATGGCTACACCTTC
v_call: TRBV30; j_call: TRBJ1-1; clone_size: NA; d_call: NA; cdr3_aa: CVWSRAESTEAFF; cdr3_nt: TGTGTCTGGAGCAGGGCCGAATCAACTGAAGCCTTCTTT
v_call: TRBV11-2; j_call: TRBJ1-5; clone_size: NA; d_call: NA; cdr3_aa: CASSARTSGRGGTDTQHF; cdr3_nt: TGTGCCAGCAGCGCAAGGACTAGCGGGAGGGGGGGAACAGATACGCAGCATTTT
v_call: TRBV11-2; j_call: TRBJ2-5; clone_size: NA; d_call: TRBD2; cdr3_aa: CASSVTSGVLETQYF; cdr3_nt: TGTGCCAGCAGCGTGACCAGCGGGGTTCTAGAGACCCAGTACTTC
v_call: TRBV6-2/TRBV6-3; j_call: TRBJ2-1; clone_size: many; d_call: NA; cdr3_aa: CASSYRGNEQFF; cdr3_nt: TGTGCCAGCAGTTACAGGGGAAATGAGCAGTTCTTC
v_call: TRBV11-3; j_call: TRBJ2-2; clone_size: NA; d_call: NA; cdr3_aa: CTSNLLGITGELLF; cdr3_nt: TGTACCAGCAACTTACTGGGAATCACCGGGGAGCTGCTTTTT
v_call: TRBV11-2; j_call: TRBJ2-2; clone_size: NA; d_call: NA; cdr3_aa: CASSLERGLWTWELFF; cdr3_nt: TGTGCCAGCAGCTTAGAAAGGGGACTGTGGACCTGGGAGCTGTTTTTC
v_call: TRBV5-4; j_call: TRBJ2-4; clone_size: NA; d_call: NA; cdr3_aa: CASSSEGGSTKNIQYF; cdr3_nt: TGTGCCAGCAGTTCCGAGGGGGGCTCCACCAAAAACATTCAGTACTTC
v_call: TRBV28; j_call: TRBJ1-2; clone_size: NA; d_call: TRBD1; cdr3_aa: CTSSFSPGTDNYGYTF; cdr3_nt: TGTACCAGCAGTTTTTCTCCCGGGACAGACAACTATGGCTACACCTTC
v_call: TRBV7-8; j_call: TRBJ2-1; clone_size: medium-sized; d_call: NA; cdr3_aa: CASSSGRSTYNEQFF; cdr3_nt: TGTGCCAGCAGCTCGGGACGGTCCACCTACAATGAGCAGTTCTTC
v_call: TRBV6-5; j_call: TRBJ1-1; clone_size: many; d_call: NA; cdr3_aa: CASSFRGEVNTEAFF; cdr3_nt: TGTGCCAGCAGTTTTAGGGGTGAGGTGAACACTGAAGCTTTCTTT
v_call: TRBV6-5; j_call: TRBJ2-3; clone_size: many; d_call: TRBD1; cdr3_aa: CASSYSVPGGGADTQYF; cdr3_nt: TGTGCCAGCAGTTACTCGGTCCCAGGGGGCGGTGCAGATACGCAGTATTTT
v_call: TRBV29-1; j_call: TRBJ2-5; clone_size: NA; d_call: TRBD1; cdr3_aa: CCAEGGTGEQETHYF; cdr3_nt: TGCTGCGCTGAAGGGGGGACAGGGGAACAAGAGACCCACTACTTC
v_call: TRBV28; j_call: TRBJ2-7; clone_size: NA; d_call: NA; cdr3_aa: CASSFRREQYF; cdr3_nt: TGTGCCAGCAGTTTTAGGCGGGAGCAGTACTTC
v_call: TRBV28; j_call: TRBJ2-5; clone_size: few; d_call: NA; cdr3_aa: CASSLQQQGQETQYF; cdr3_nt: TGTGCCAGCAGTCTCCAACAACAGGGACAAGAGACCCAGTACTTC
v_call: TRBV11-2; j_call: TRBJ1-5; clone_size: once; d_call: TRBD1; cdr3_aa: CASSPSEQGWPQHF; cdr3_nt: TGTGCCAGCAGCCCTTCCGAACAGGGGTGGCCCCAGCATTTT
v_call: TRBV6-6; j_call: TRBJ2-1; clone_size: NA; d_call: TRBD2; cdr3_aa: CAISSPGTSDNEQFF; cdr3_nt: TGTGCCATCAGTTCTCCCGGGACTAGCGACAATGAGCAGTTCTTC
v_call: TRBV5-6; j_call: TRBJ2-4; clone_size: many; d_call: NA; cdr3_aa: CASSLVQGGKNIQYF; cdr3_nt: TGTGCCAGCAGCTTGGTACAGGGGGGGAAAAACATTCAGTACTTC
v_call: TRBV4-1; j_call: TRBJ2-5; clone_size: NA; d_call: TRBD2; cdr3_aa: CASNLGTSGRVETQYF; cdr3_nt: TGCGCCAGCAACCTGGGTACTAGCGGGAGAGTAGAGACCCAGTACTTC
v_call: TRBV28; j_call: TRBJ1-1; clone_size: many; d_call: NA; cdr3_aa: CASRQPPMNTEAFF; cdr3_nt: TGTGCCAGCCGACAGCCCCCGATGAACACTGAAGCTTTCTTT
v_call: TRBV11-2; j_call: TRBJ2-7; clone_size: NA; d_call: TRBD2; cdr3_aa: CASNQGTSGSYEKYF; cdr3_nt: TGTGCCAGCAACCAAGGGACTAGCGGGAGTTACGAGAAGTACTTC
v_call: TRBV5-8; j_call: TRBJ2-2; clone_size: once; d_call: TRBD2; cdr3_aa: CAISLGVSGSPNTGELFF; cdr3_nt: TGTGCCATCAGCTTGGGGGTTAGCGGGAGCCCGAACACCGGGGAGCTGTTTTTT
v_call: TRBV11-2; j_call: TRBJ2-7; clone_size: NA; d_call: TRBD2; cdr3_aa: CASSSGRTRSYEEYF; cdr3_nt: TGTGCCAGCAGTTCAGGGAGGACTAGATCCTACGAGGAGTACTTC
v_call: TRBV6-6; j_call: TRBJ2-1; clone_size: NA; d_call: NA; cdr3_aa: CASSTAQGQSKTNEQFF; cdr3_nt: TGTGCCAGCAGCACCGCACAGGGTCAGAGTAAGACAAATGAGCAGTTCTTC
v_call: TRBV19; j_call: TRBJ2-6; clone_size: NA; d_call: TRBD2; cdr3_aa: CASKGVAGEVGTNVLTF; cdr3_nt: TGTGCCAGTAAAGGAGTAGCGGGAGAGGTTGGGACCAACGTCCTGACTTTC
v_call: TRBV11-2; j_call: TRBJ2-7; clone_size: NA; d_call: TRBD2; cdr3_aa: CASSLDWVSLAGLYEQCF; cdr3_nt: TGTGCCAGCAGCTTAGATTGGGTCAGTCTAGCGGGTCTCTACGAGCAATGCTTC
v_call: TRBV11-2; j_call: TRBJ2-5; clone_size: NA; d_call: TRBD2; cdr3_aa: CASSPERGHRQETQYF; cdr3_nt: TGTGCCAGCAGCCCAGAGCGGGGTCATCGTCAAGAGACCCAGTACTTC
v_call: TRBV7-3; j_call: TRBJ2-7; clone_size: NA; d_call: TRBD2; cdr3_aa: CASSSNRDYSEQYF; cdr3_nt: TGTGCCAGCAGCTCGAACCGGGACTATTCCGAGCAGTACTTC
v_call: TRBV5-1; j_call: TRBJ1-2; clone_size: NA; d_call: TRBD1; cdr3_aa: CASSPGQLYYGYTF; cdr3_nt: TGCGCCAGCAGCCCGGGACAGCTCTACTATGGCTACACCTTC
v_call: TRBV28; j_call: TRBJ1-2; clone_size: NA; d_call: TRBD1; cdr3_aa: CASSLNSTGQGKGYTF; cdr3_nt: TGTGCCAGCAGTTTAAATTCTACGGGACAGGGTAAAGGCTACACCTTC
v_call: TRBV11-2; j_call: TRBJ2-4; clone_size: NA; d_call: NA; cdr3_aa: CASSLDREGSIQYF; cdr3_nt: TGTGCCAGCAGCTTAGATCGGGAAGGAAGCATTCAGTACTTC
v_call: TRBV6-1; j_call: TRBJ2-3; clone_size: many; d_call: NA; cdr3_aa: CASGVGGYTDTQYF; cdr3_nt: TGTGCCAGCGGGGTGGGCGGCTACACAGATACGCAGTATTTT
v_call: TRBV5-6; j_call: TRBJ2-5; clone_size: many; d_call: NA; cdr3_aa: CASSTQGSETQYF; cdr3_nt: TGTGCCAGCAGTACCCAGGGGTCGGAGACCCAGTACTTC
v_call: TRBV14; j_call: TRBJ2-1; clone_size: NA; d_call: TRBD2; cdr3_aa: CASSLLGGSTGNEQFF; cdr3_nt: TGTGCCAGCAGCCTTCTCGGGGGGTCAACTGGCAATGAGCAGTTCTTC
v_call: TRBV11-2; j_call: TRBJ1-1; clone_size: NA; d_call: TRBD1; cdr3_aa: CVSRDRDHIEAFF; cdr3_nt: TGTGTCAGCAGGGACAGGGACCACATTGAAGCTTTCTTT
v_call: TRBV18; j_call: TRBJ1-3; clone_size: few; d_call: NA; cdr3_aa: CASSPMATGGLSSGNTIYF; cdr3_nt: TGTGCCAGCTCACCGATGGCTACCGGGGGGCTCAGCTCTGGAAACACCATATATTTT
v_call: TRBV6-5; j_call: TRBJ2-1; clone_size: NA; d_call: TRBD1; cdr3_aa: CASGYGPGGRYEQFF; cdr3_nt: TGTGCCAGCGGTTACGGGCCAGGGGGTCGATATGAGCAGTTCTTC
v_call: TRBV24-1; j_call: TRBJ2-1; clone_size: NA; d_call: NA; cdr3_aa: CATNNPYNEQFF; cdr3_nt: TGTGCCACTAATAACCCCTACAATGAGCAGTTCTTC
v_call: TRBV11-2; j_call: TRBJ2-3; clone_size: once; d_call: NA; cdr3_aa: CASSLDRADMQYF; cdr3_nt: TGTGCCAGCAGCTTAGATCGAGCAGACATGCAGTATTTT
v_call: TRBV20-1; j_call: TRBJ1-5; clone_size: NA; d_call: NA; cdr3_aa: CSAGSRMGFNQPQHF; cdr3_nt: TGCAGTGCTGGCTCTAGGATGGGTTTCAATCAGCCCCAGCATTTT
v_call: TRBV28; j_call: TRBJ2-7; clone_size: NA; d_call: TRBD2; cdr3_aa: CASSPRGGTAYKQYF; cdr3_nt: TGTGCCAGCAGTCCCCGGGGAGGGACCGCCTACAAGCAGTACTTC
v_call: TRBV11-2; j_call: TRBJ1-1; clone_size: NA; d_call: NA; cdr3_aa: CACSLDPSMSTEAFF; cdr3_nt: TGTGCCTGCAGCTTAGATCCGAGCATGAGCACTGAAGCTTTCTTT
v_call: TRBV11-2; j_call: TRBJ2-1; clone_size: NA; d_call: NA; cdr3_aa: CASSDRGRGCDEQFF; cdr3_nt: TGTGCTAGCAGCGACCGGGGCAGGGGTTGTGATGAGCAGTTCTTC
v_call: TRBV11-3; j_call: TRBJ2-1; clone_size: NA; d_call: NA; cdr3_aa: CASSSAGSYNDQFF; cdr3_nt: TGTGCCAGCAGCTCCGCGGGGTCCTACAATGATCAGTTCTTC
v_call: TRBV11-2; j_call: TRBJ2-5; clone_size: NA; d_call: NA; cdr3_aa: CAGSLEAGTQYF; cdr3_nt: TGTGCCGGCAGCCTCGAGGCGGGGACCCAGTACTTC
v_call: TRBV5-1; j_call: TRBJ2-7; clone_size: few; d_call: NA; cdr3_aa: CASSPSSVTYEQYF; cdr3_nt: TGCGCCAGCAGCCCCTCCAGCGTCACCTACGAGCAGTACTTC
v_call: TRBV6-2/TRBV6-3; j_call: TRBJ2-7; clone_size: NA; d_call: TRBD2; cdr3_aa: CASRGGSLKNYEQYF; cdr3_nt: TGTGCCAGCAGGGGGGGGAGCTTAAAAAACTACGAGCAGTACTTC
v_call: TRBV28; j_call: TRBJ2-2; clone_size: many; d_call: NA; cdr3_aa: CASSFARVNTGELFF; cdr3_nt: TGTGCCAGCAGTTTTGCTCGTGTGAACACCGGGGAGCTGTTTTTT
v_call: TRBV6-2/TRBV6-3; j_call: TRBJ2-7; clone_size: many; d_call: NA; cdr3_aa: CASSYAYGQYF; cdr3_nt: TGTGCCAGCAGTTATGCGTATGGGCAGTACTTC
v_call: TRBV6-1; j_call: TRBJ2-1; clone_size: many; d_call: NA; cdr3_aa: CASSPLGYNEQFF; cdr3_nt: TGTGCCAGCAGCCCACTAGGTTACAATGAGCAGTTCTTC
v_call: TRBV5-1; j_call: TRBJ2-1; clone_size: NA; d_call: TRBD1; cdr3_aa: CVALEGTGASSYNEQFF; cdr3_nt: TGCGTCGCCTTGGAAGGGACAGGGGCGAGCTCCTACAATGAGCAGTTCTTC
v_call: TRBV11-2; j_call: TRBJ2-7; clone_size: NA; d_call: NA; cdr3_aa: CASSLSIGSSYEQYF; cdr3_nt: TGTGCCAGCAGCTTGTCCATCGGGAGCTCCTATGAGCAGTACTTC
v_call: TRBV28; j_call: TRBJ2-2; clone_size: few; d_call: NA; cdr3_aa: CATMKNTGELFF; cdr3_nt: TGTGCGACCATGAAAAACACCGGGGAGCTGTTTTTT